These T cell receptor beta chains were read from a single sample in a study of Graves' ophthalmopathy and Graves' hyperthyroidism. Using its own MiXCR run on the multiplex PCR reads, TCRdb lists one record per CDR3 protein. The repertoire holds about 620,000 distinct CDR3 sequences, about 20% seen once, with 7.1% in the top ten. The sequenced sample consisted of peripheral blood. These receptors were collected from a woman under 30 with stable Graves' hyperthyroidism. Some clones in this sample may be carry-over from other donors' samples. The CDR3 runs from the conserved cysteine through the conserved F or W.

v_gene,j_gene,CDR3aa
TRBV7-9,TRBJ2-5,CASAGGAKETQYF
TRBV20-1,TRBJ2-2,CSARGPGRVGGELFF
TRBV24-1,TRBJ2-7,CATSAHPTETYEQYF
TRBV19,TRBJ1-2,CASSYAAGQGYYGYTF
TRBV12-3/TRBV12-4,TRBJ2-2,CASSSQRVTGELFF
TRBV2,TRBJ2-7,CASDGGGAYEQYF
TRBV12-3/TRBV12-4,TRBJ1-1,CASSLQSFNTEAFF
TRBV12-3/TRBV12-4,TRBJ2-7,CASSFESFSYEQYF
TRBV11-3,TRBJ1-1,CASSLAGQNTEAFF
TRBV29-1,TRBJ2-7,CSVGGREAGVQYF
TRBV5-1,TRBJ2-4,CASSLGQGENIKYF
TRBV6-2/TRBV6-3,TRBJ1-1,CASSYSNREGTEAFF
TRBV25-1,TRBJ1-2,CASSGGVHGYTF
TRBV30,TRBJ1-1,CAWRRAADTEAFF
TRBV20-1,TRBJ2-7,CSADGLAPYEQYF
TRBV18,TRBJ1-2,CASSPSVRERSYTF
TRBV3-1,TRBJ1-2,CASSHTPGAQGGYTF
TRBV12-3/TRBV12-4,TRBJ1-5,CASSLRVPGNQPQHF
TRBV4-2,TRBJ2-5,CASSQHREQETQYF
TRBV20-1,TRBJ2-2,CSASVRGQTGELFF
TRBV7-2,TRBJ2-5,CASSLGRAEETQYF
TRBV2,TRBJ1-1,CASGRPQTEAFF
TRBV12-3/TRBV12-4,TRBJ2-3,CASRQGGGDTQYF
TRBV6-1,TRBJ2-2,CASSKGLGGSPGELFF
TRBV6-1,TRBJ1-2,CASSEAGDYGYTF
TRBV12-3/TRBV12-4,TRBJ2-5,CASSLVLASLRGLQETQYF
TRBV6-2/TRBV6-3,TRBJ2-7,CASRLSSAYEQYF
TRBV28,TRBJ2-7,CASSFFSGEEQYF
TRBV11-2,TRBJ1-3,CASSPEYLVWGNTIYF
TRBV11-2,TRBJ2-3,CASRDSPDTQYF
TRBV20-1,TRBJ2-1,CSASWGGPNEQFF
TRBV6-5,TRBJ1-1,CASRGQGAPGGTEAFF
TRBV11-2,TRBJ2-7,CASSFPLITSGRVRHEQYF